This T cell receptor beta chain was sequenced during a study of cytomegalovirus exposure and HLA in healthy donors. The PCR had 60 Vbeta and 13 Jbeta primers. Assay used: immunoSEQ multiplex PCR; TCRdb lists only in-frame clones, some missing. The sample holds about 84,000 clones. Looked up from germline, CDR1 is SGDLS and CDR2 is YYNGEE. Between the trimmed V and J ends, which lost 3 bases and 4 bases, there was a span of 17 bases. The CDR3 is 16 amino acids. The receptor was isolated from a man aged 45 to 65 in good health and CMV-seronegative. Material for sequencing was PBMCs. The rearrangement links TRBV9 to TRBJ1-3, with D perhaps TRBD1 (5 bases). The CDR3: CASSGEGPILGNTIYF. DNA for the CDR3: TGTGCCAGCAGCGGGGAGGGACCCATCTTAGGAAACACCATATATTTT. The complete variable domain, with remaining parts taken from reference TRBV9 and TRBJ1-3, reads DSGVTQTPKHLITATGQRVTLRCSPRSGDLSVYWYQQSLDQGLQFLIQYYNGEERAKGNILERFSAQQFPDLHSELNLSSLELGDSALYFCASSGEGPILGNTIYFGEGSWLTVV.